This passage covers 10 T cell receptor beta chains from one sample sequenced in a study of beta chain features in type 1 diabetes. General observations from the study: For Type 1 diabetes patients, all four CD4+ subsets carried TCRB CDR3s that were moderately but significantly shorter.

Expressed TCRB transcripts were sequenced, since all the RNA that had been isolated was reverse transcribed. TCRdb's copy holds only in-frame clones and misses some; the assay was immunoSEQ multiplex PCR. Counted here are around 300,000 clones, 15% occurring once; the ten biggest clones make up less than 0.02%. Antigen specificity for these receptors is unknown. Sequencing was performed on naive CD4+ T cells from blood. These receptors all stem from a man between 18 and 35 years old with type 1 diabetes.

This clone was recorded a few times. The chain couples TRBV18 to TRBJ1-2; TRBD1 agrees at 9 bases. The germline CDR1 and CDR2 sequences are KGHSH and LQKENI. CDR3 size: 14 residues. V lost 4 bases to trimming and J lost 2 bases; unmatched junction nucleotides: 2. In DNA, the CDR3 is TGTGCCAGCTCACTCGACAGGGGGAACTATGGCTACACCTTC. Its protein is CASSLDRGNYGYTF.

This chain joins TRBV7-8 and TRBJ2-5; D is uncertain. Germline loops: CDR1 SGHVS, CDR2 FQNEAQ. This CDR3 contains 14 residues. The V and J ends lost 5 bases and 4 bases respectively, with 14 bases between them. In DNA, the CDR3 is TGTGCCAGCAGCGAGCACAAGACTCGAGAGACCCAGTACTTC. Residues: CASSEHKTRETQYF. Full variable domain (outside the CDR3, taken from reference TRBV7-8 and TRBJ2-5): GAGVSQSPRYKVAKRGQDVALRCDPISGHVSLFWYQQALGQGPEFLTYFQNEAQLDKSGLPSDRFFAERPEGSVSTLKIQRTQQEDSAVYLCASSEHKTRETQYFGPGTRLLVL.

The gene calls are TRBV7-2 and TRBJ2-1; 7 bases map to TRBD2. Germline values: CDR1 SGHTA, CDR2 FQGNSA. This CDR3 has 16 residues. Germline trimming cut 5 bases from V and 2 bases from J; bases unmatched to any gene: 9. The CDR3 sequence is CASSLRAGAAYNEQFF. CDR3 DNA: TGTGCCAGCAGCCTCCGGGCGGGAGCCGCCTACAATGAGCAGTTCTTC.

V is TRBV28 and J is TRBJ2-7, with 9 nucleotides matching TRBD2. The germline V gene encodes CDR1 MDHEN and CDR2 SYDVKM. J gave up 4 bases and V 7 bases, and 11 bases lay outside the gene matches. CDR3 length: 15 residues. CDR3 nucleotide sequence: TGTGCCAGCACCCCAAGCGGGGGGCTAGGATACGAGCAGTACTTC. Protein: CASTPSGGLGYEQYF.

This CDR3 is CASSFRVDTF. The CDR3 DNA reads TGTGCCAGCAGCTTCAGGGTGGACACCTTC. This rearrangement joins TRBV7-7 to TRBJ1-2; D is perhaps TRBD1 (5 bases). The ends were cut back, 3 bases at V and 12 bases at J, with 8 bases in the middle. The CDR3 runs 10 residues. Germline CDR1 and CDR2: SSHAT and FNYEAQ (reference sequence).

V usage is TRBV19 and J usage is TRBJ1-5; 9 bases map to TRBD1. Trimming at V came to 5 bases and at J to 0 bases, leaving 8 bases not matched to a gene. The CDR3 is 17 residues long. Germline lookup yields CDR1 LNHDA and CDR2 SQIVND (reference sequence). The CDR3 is CASSSRTGEYSNQPQHF. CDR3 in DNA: TGTGCCAGTAGTTCCCGGACAGGGGAGTATAGCAATCAGCCCCAGCATTTT.

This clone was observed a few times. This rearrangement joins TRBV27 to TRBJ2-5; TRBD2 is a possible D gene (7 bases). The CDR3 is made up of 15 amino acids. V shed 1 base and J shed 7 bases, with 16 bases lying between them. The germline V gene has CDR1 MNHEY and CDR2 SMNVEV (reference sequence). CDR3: CASSLFGGHGGTQYF. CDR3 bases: TGTGCCAGCAGTTTATTCGGGGGGCATGGGGGGACCCAGTACTTC.

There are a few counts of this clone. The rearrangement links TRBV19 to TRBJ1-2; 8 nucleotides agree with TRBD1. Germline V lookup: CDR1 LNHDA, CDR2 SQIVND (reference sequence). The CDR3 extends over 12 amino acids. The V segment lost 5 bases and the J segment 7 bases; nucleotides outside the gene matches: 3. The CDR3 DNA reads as TGTGCCAGTAGTCAGGGGGCGCGTGGCTACACCTTC. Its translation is CASSQGARGYTF.

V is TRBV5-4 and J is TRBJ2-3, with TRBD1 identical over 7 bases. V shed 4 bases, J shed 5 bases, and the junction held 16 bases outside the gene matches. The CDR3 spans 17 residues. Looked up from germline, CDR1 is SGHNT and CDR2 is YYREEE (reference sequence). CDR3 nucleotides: TGTGCCAGCAGCCGGGACAGTGAGTGGCCTAAGGAAGATACGCAGTATTTT. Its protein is CASSRDSEWPKEDTQYF.

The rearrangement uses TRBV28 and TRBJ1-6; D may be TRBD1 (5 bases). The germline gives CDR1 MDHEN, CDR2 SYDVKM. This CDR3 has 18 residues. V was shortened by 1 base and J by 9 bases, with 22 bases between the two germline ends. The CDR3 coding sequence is TGTGCCAGCAGTTTATTAGGAGAGCCAGGGCGGATTGTTTCACCCCTCCACTTT. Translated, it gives CASSLLGEPGRIVSPLHF.